These 10 T cell receptor beta chains were all obtained from the same sample, sequenced in a study of blood T cell repertoires in COVID-19. Data came from immunoSEQ multiplex PCR; TCRdb stores just in-frame clones and leaves some out. The sample comprises 270,000 or so clones, 83% of which are singletons, and 8% to 9.5% rests with the top ten. The sequenced sample was peripheral blood. These receptors were taken from a woman between 50 and 59 years old who had recovered from COVID-19.

The chain couples TRBV27 to TRBJ2-7, with D perhaps TRBD1 (7 bases). With 5 bases removed from V and 3 bases from J, the gap between germline ends came to 17 bases. The CDR3 has 15 residues. CDR1 MNHEY and CDR2 SMNVEV come from the germline V gene (reference sequence). The chain's CDR3 is CASSLVQGGVYEQYF. In nucleotides, the CDR3 is TGTGCCAGCAGTCTCGTTCAGGGGGGCGTCTACGAGCAGTACTTC.

This chain links TRBV24-1 with TRBJ2-7, with no clear D. This CDR3 comprises 11 residues. The germline CDR1 and CDR2 sequences are KGHDR and SFDVKD. V lost 6 bases and J lost 3, with 5 bases in between. Written as DNA, the CDR3 is TGTGCCACCAGTCAGGACTACGAGCAGTACTTC. It is translated as CATSQDYEQYF.

The V call is TRBV4-3, the J call TRBJ2-2, with 11 bases lining up with TRBD2. The V gene's germline CDR1 is LGHNA and CDR2 YSLEER. The CDR3 length is 17 residues. V lost 3 bases to trimming and J lost 1 base; unmatched junction nucleotides: 4. CDR3: CASSHPTSGKNTGELFF. The DNA for the CDR3 is TGCGCCAGCAGCCATCCGACTAGCGGGAAGAACACCGGGGAGCTGTTTTTT.

This clone occurred once. V gene TRBV29-1 combines with J gene TRBJ1-1, with 7 positions matching TRBD1. The CDR3 totals 12 residues. CDR1 SQVTM and CDR2 ANQGSEA come from the germline V gene. V dropped 7 bases and J dropped 4; count of bases not matched to a gene: 6. The CDR3 DNA sequence: TGCAGCGCTAACGACAGGGTCACTGAAGCTTTCTTT. Translated: CSANDRVTEAFF.

The chain combines TRBV19 with TRBJ1-5; 7 positions match TRBD1. CDR1 LNHDA and CDR2 SQIVND come from the germline V gene (reference sequence). The CDR3 totals 13 residues. V gave up 6 bases and J gave up 3 bases; unmatched junction bases: 2. The CDR3 DNA reads as TGTGCCAGTAGGGGACAGCACAATCAGCCCCAGCATTTT. Its translation is CASRGQHNQPQHF. Filled out from reference TRBV19 and TRBJ1-5, the complete variable domain reads DGGITQSPKYLFRKEGQNVTLSCEQNLNHDAMYWYRQDPGQGLRLIYYSQIVNDFQKGDIAEGYSVSREKKESFPLTVTSAQKNPTAFYLCASRGQHNQPQHFGDGTRLSIL.

The chain links TRBV2 to TRBJ1-1; 9 bases align to TRBD1. V shed 8 bases and J 2 bases; nucleotides not matched to a gene: 9. The germline gives CDR1 SNHLY, CDR2 FYNNEI. The CDR3 runs to 15 residues. CDR3 sequence reads: CASDQDRGLNTEAFF. CDR3 DNA: TGTGCCAGCGATCAGGACAGGGGACTTAACACTGAAGCTTTCTTT.

Comments on this clone: Relative to the germline gene, one junction end is altered; a read error may explain this. The V and J genes are TRBV6-5 and TRBJ2-7, with D possibly being TRBD1 (6 bases). This CDR3 comprises 13 residues. CDR1 and CDR2 (germline): MNHEY, SVGAGI. The chain's CDR3 is CVSRGSSSYEQYF. The CDR3 region has the DNA TGTGTCAGCAGGGGCTCCAGCTCCTACGAGCAGTACTTC.

The chain is built from TRBV6-2 or TRBV6-3 and TRBJ2-7; a possible D gene is TRBD2 (7 bases). CDR3 length equals 18 residues. Germline V CDR1 and CDR2: MNHEY, SVGEGT. Trimming took off 6 bases at V and 2 bases at J, with 26 bases between the two ends. CDR3 sequence: CASSLPWRGGVVTYEQYF. As DNA, the CDR3 is TGTGCCAGCAGCCTCCCCTGGAGGGGGGGAGTAGTAACCTACGAGCAGTACTTC.

The V gene is TRBV19, the J gene TRBJ2-1, with D tentatively TRBD2 (6 bases). CDR1 is LNHDA and CDR2 is SQIVND in the germline V gene (reference sequence). V gave up 3 bases and J gave up 3 bases, with 12 bases separating them. The CDR3 is made up of 15 amino acids. For the CDR3, the DNA is TGTGCCAGTAGTATCACCGGGACTGGCTACAATGAGCAGTTCTTC. This translates into CASSITGTGYNEQFF.

The rearrangement joins TRBV7-4 to TRBJ1-5, with a tentative D call TRBD1 (6 bases). The germline V gene has CDR1 SGHVT and CDR2 SQSDAQ. V lost 5 bases and J 3 bases, leaving 11 bases between the germline ends. CDR3 length: 14 amino acids. CDR3 region: CASSPTGNNQPQHF. In nucleotides, the CDR3 is TGTGCCAGCAGCCCGACAGGAAACAATCAGCCCCAGCATTTT. Complete variable domain (other parts from reference TRBV7-4 and TRBJ1-5): GAGVSQSPRYKVAKRGRDVALRCDSISGHVTLYWYRQTLGQGSEVLTYSQSDAQRDKSGRPSGRFSAERPERSVSTLKIQRTEQGDSAVYLCASSPTGNNQPQHFGDGTRLSIL.